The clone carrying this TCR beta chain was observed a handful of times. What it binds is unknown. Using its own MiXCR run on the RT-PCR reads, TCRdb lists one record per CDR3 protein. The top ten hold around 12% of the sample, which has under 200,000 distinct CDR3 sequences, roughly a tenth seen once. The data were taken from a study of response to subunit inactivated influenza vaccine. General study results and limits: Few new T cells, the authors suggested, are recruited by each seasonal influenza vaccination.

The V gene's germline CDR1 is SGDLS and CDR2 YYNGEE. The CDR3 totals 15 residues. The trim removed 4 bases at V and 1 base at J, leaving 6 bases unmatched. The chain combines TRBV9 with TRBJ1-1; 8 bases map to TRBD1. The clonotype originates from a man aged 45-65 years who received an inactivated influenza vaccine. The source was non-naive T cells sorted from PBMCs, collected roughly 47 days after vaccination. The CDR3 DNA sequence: TGTGCCAGCAGCCCGTGGACAGGGCCGAACACTGAAGCTTTCTTT. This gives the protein CASSPWTGPNTEAFF.